This T cell receptor beta chain is from a study of Ad26.COV2.S vaccination and SARS-CoV-2 variants. Produced via immunoSEQ multiplex PCR; TCRdb's table is partial and in-frame only. The table lists 300,000 to 350,000 clones, 90% of them singletons. Regarding treatment: around 19 received Ad26.COV2.S at low or high dose, single or two shots; roughly five received placebo; per-sample allocation not given. Specimen acquisition occurred on day 63 following the initial vaccine or placebo injection. This CDR3 is built from 15 residues. The germline V gene encodes CDR1 MNHEY and CDR2 SMNVEV (reference sequence). With 2 bases removed from V and 5 bases from J, the gap between germline ends came to 13 bases.

The chain couples TRBV27 to TRBJ2-1; D gene uncertain. The source of this sequence is a person aged 18-60 years who received the Ad26.COV2.S COVID-19 vaccine or a placebo. This specimen was peripheral blood, taken in a trial of Ad26.COV2.S vaccine versus placebo. CDR3 region: CASSLLGNSNNEQFF. CDR3 DNA sequence: TGTGCCAGCAGTTTACTTGGGAACAGTAACAATGAGCAGTTCTTC.